What follows are 22 T cell receptor beta chains derived from one specimen sequenced in a study of blood T cell repertoires in COVID-19. Assay used: immunoSEQ multiplex PCR; TCRdb lists only in-frame clones, some missing. The sample comprises 95,000 to 150,000 clones, less than 90% of which are singletons, and 3% to 4.5% rests with the top ten. Material for sequencing was PBMCs or T cells enriched from blood (not recorded which). Receptors originate from a woman in her twenties or thirties who had recovered from COVID-19.

The V call is TRBV11-2, the J call TRBJ1-1; D gene unclear. This CDR3 is 13 amino acids long. Germline CDR1 is SGHAT and CDR2 is FQNNGV. Trimming pared 4 bases from V and 1 base from J, leaving 7 bases between. The CDR3 DNA sequence: TGTGCCAGCAGCTCATATAGGAACACTGAAGCTTTCTTT. It is translated as CASSSYRNTEAFF. Using reference TRBV11-2 and TRBJ1-1 for the parts outside the CDR3, the full variable domain is EAGVAQSPRYKIIEKRQSVAFWCNPISGHATLYWYQQILGQGPKLLIQFQNNGVVDDSQLPKDRFSAERLKGVDSTLKIQPAKLEDSAVYLCASSSYRNTEAFFGQGTRLTVV.

This chain uses TRBV6-5 with TRBJ2-1, with TRBD2 matching over 13 bases. CDR3 length: 15 amino acids. With 6 bases clipped from V and 8 bases from J, the junction kept 7 bases outside the gene matches. Germline lookup yields CDR1 MNHEY and CDR2 SVGAGI. This CDR3 reads CASSPGLAGSDEQFF. The CDR3 DNA follows: TGTGCCAGCAGCCCGGGACTAGCGGGATCTGATGAGCAGTTCTTC.

The chain is built from TRBV4-3 and TRBJ2-2; 8 nucleotides agree with TRBD2. From germline, CDR1 is LGHNA and CDR2 YSLEER. Trimming removed 6 bases from V and 3 bases from J; junction bases left unmatched: 6. The CDR3 is 15 residues long. CDR3 in amino acids: CASRLGLAHTGELFF. In DNA, the CDR3 is TGCGCCAGCAGACTCGGACTAGCCCACACCGGGGAGCTGTTTTTT.

The chain has TRBV28 and TRBJ2-5; D is perhaps TRBD2 (6 bases). Germline CDR1 is MDHEN and CDR2 is SYDVKM. The V and J ends lost 4 bases and 5 bases respectively, with 14 bases between them. The CDR3 contains 14 residues. DNA of the CDR3: TGTGCCAGCAGTTCCCCCCGGGGGAGTGAGACCCAGTACTTC. Translating gives CASSSPRGSETQYF.

CDR3 sequence reads: CASSQVLAGGEQYF. In DNA form, the CDR3 reads TGCGCCAGCAGCCAAGTACTAGCGGGAGGTGAGCAGTACTTC. The chain has TRBV4-1 and TRBJ2-7; 12 bases agree with TRBD2. Trimming at V came to 1 base and at J to 7 bases, leaving 2 bases not matched to a gene. CDR1 is MGHRA and CDR2 is YSYEKL in the germline V gene. The CDR3 is made up of 14 amino acids.

This chain uses TRBV5-4 with TRBJ2-1; weak D call: TRBD2 (5 bases). The CDR3 is made up of 13 amino acids. Germline CDR1 SGHNT, CDR2 YYREEE (reference sequence). Trimming stripped 0 bases from V and 9 bases from J, with 10 bases between. CDR3 in amino acids: CASSLERASEQFF. In DNA form, the CDR3 reads TGTGCCAGCAGCTTGGAGAGGGCTAGTGAGCAGTTCTTC.

The chain couples TRBV6-2 or TRBV6-3 to TRBJ2-1, with a tentative D call TRBD1 (6 bases). Trimming took off 4 bases at V and 2 bases at J, with 9 bases between the two ends. The CDR3 loop spans 14 amino acids. CDR1 is MNHEY, CDR2 SVGEGT, per germline. CDR3 bases: TGTGCCAGCAGTTCCCGGACAGCCTACAATGAGCAGTTCTTC. Its protein product is CASSSRTAYNEQFF.

This rearrangement joins TRBV27 to TRBJ2-3, with 11 positions matching TRBD2. Germline CDR1 is MNHEY and CDR2 is SMNVEV (reference sequence). The trim removed 3 bases at V and 4 bases at J, leaving 6 bases unmatched. This CDR3 has 16 amino acids. CDR3 DNA: TGTGCCAGCAGTTTGGGTACTAGCGGGAGTTCAGATACGCAGTATTTT. It translates to CASSLGTSGSSDTQYF.

Note on this clone: At one end, the junction sequence differs from germline, possibly due to a read error. The V and J genes are TRBV6-2 or TRBV6-3 and TRBJ2-7, with 11 positions matching TRBD2. The germline gives CDR1 MNHEY, CDR2 SVGEGT. The CDR3 runs 15 residues. The CDR3 DNA follows: TGTGCCAGCAGTGACTCCGGGACTAGCGGCTACGAGCAGTACTTC. Translating it yields CASSDSGTSGYEQYF.

This clone turned up a few times. The chain employs TRBV6-2 or TRBV6-3 and TRBJ1-5; TRBD1 might be the D (6 bases). V lost 6 bases and J lost 0, with 9 bases in between. Per the germline V gene, CDR1 is MNHEY and CDR2 is SVGEGT. CDR3 size: 14 residues. The CDR3 loop reads CASSGQYSNQPQHF. CDR3 nucleotide sequence: TGTGCCAGCAGCGGACAGTATAGCAATCAGCCCCAGCATTTT.

The rearrangement uses TRBV4-2 and TRBJ2-5; 7 nucleotides agree with TRBD2. CDR1 and CDR2 (germline): LGHNA, YNFKEQ. This CDR3 has 16 residues. The junction had 9 bases not matched to a gene; V was cut back by 3 bases and J by 2 bases. The CDR3 spells CASSHGVAGLQETQYF. CDR3 DNA sequence: TGTGCCAGCAGCCATGGAGTAGCGGGCCTACAAGAGACCCAGTACTTC.

V and J are TRBV18 and TRBJ2-1, with 10 bases matching TRBD1. J gave up 9 bases and V 1 base, and 9 bases lay outside the gene matches. CDR1 and CDR2 (germline): KGHSH, LQKENI. There are 16 residues in the CDR3. The chain's CDR3 is CASSPLGDRGRREQFF. DNA for the CDR3: TGTGCCAGCTCACCACTTGGCGACAGGGGGCGACGTGAGCAGTTCTTC. The whole variable domain, filled in from reference TRBV18 and TRBJ2-1, reads NAGVMQNPRHLVRRRGQEARLRCSPMKGHSHVYWYRQLPEEGLKFMVYLQKENIIDESGMPKERFSAEFPKEGPSILRIQQVVRGDSAAYFCASSPLGDRGRREQFFGPGTRLTVL.

The chain combines TRBV14 with TRBJ1-2, with 7 bases that match TRBD1. V lost 1 base, J lost 6 bases, and 11 bases stayed unmatched. The CDR3 has 16 amino acids. Germline V gives CDR1 SGHDN, CDR2 FVKESK. The CDR3 nucleotides are TGTGCCAGCAGCCAAGGCGGCGACAGGGTCAGGGATGGCTACACCTTC. It is translated as CASSQGGDRVRDGYTF.

This clone was detected once. This rearrangement joins TRBV12-3 or TRBV12-4 to TRBJ1-1, with 10 bases lining up with TRBD1. This CDR3 has 12 residues. Losses at the gene ends were 8 bases for V and 8 bases for J; bases not matched to a gene: 5. This CDR3 is CASRQGAGEAFF. DNA for the CDR3: TGTGCCAGCCGACAGGGGGCTGGCGAAGCTTTCTTT.

The chain couples TRBV10-1 to TRBJ2-7; 8 bases fit TRBD2. Germline trimming cut 2 bases from V and 1 base from J; bases unmatched to any gene: 4. This CDR3 is built from 15 residues. Germline V lookup: CDR1 WNHNN, CDR2 SYGVQD (reference sequence). This CDR3 reads CASSEGGRPSYEQYF. As DNA, the CDR3 is TGCGCCAGCAGTGAGGGCGGGAGGCCGTCCTACGAGCAGTACTTC.

This chain uses TRBV24-1 with TRBJ2-5; TRBD1 agrees at 11 bases. V shed 3 bases and J 1 base; nucleotides not matched to a gene: 9. The germline CDR1 and CDR2 sequences are KGHDR and SFDVKD. CDR3 length equals 18 residues. The CDR3 reads CATSDPSPGTGGQETQYF. CDR3 nucleotide sequence: TGTGCCACCAGTGATCCCAGCCCCGGGACAGGGGGCCAAGAGACCCAGTACTTC.

The chain carries TRBV28 and TRBJ1-1; 8 bases match TRBD1. V shed 5 bases, J shed 3 bases, and the junction held 5 bases outside the gene matches. There are 14 residues in the CDR3. Germline V lookup: CDR1 MDHEN, CDR2 SYDVKM. The CDR3 is CASSLQGAYTEAFF. CDR3 nucleotides: TGTGCCAGCAGTCTTCAGGGGGCCTACACTGAAGCTTTCTTT.

This chain connects TRBV19 to TRBJ2-2; D unclear. Looked up from germline, CDR1 is LNHDA and CDR2 is SQIVND (reference sequence). The V and J ends lost 9 bases and 0 bases respectively, with 8 bases between them. This CDR3 comprises 13 residues. CDR3 amino acids: CASRNANTGELFF. Here the CDR3 DNA reads TGTGCCAGCAGGAATGCGAACACCGGGGAGCTGTTTTTT.

This clone was observed a handful of times. This chain uses TRBV6-2 or TRBV6-3 with TRBJ2-3, with 9 bases matching TRBD2. Germline-derived CDR1 and CDR2 are MNHEY and SVGEGT. The CDR3 covers 15 residues. The junction had 0 bases not matched to a gene; V was cut back by 2 bases and J by 0 bases. The CDR3 nucleotides read TGTGCCAGCAGTTACACTAGCGGGAGCACAGATACGCAGTATTTT. It specifies CASSYTSGSTDTQYF.

This sequence joins TRBV2 and TRBJ1-6, with TRBD1 matching over 12 bases. Unmatched junction bases numbered 7, after V lost 6 bases and J lost 7 bases. CDR3 length: 16 residues. The germline gives CDR1 SNHLY, CDR2 FYNNEI. DNA of the CDR3: TGTGCCAGCAGGGGACAGGGGGCTCGCGGGAATTCACCCCTCCACTTT. Protein product: CASRGQGARGNSPLHF.

This chain joins TRBV27 and TRBJ2-3; maybe TRBD2 (5 bases). The germline V gene encodes CDR1 MNHEY and CDR2 SMNVEV (reference sequence). CDR3 length: 14 amino acids. V lost 4 bases, J lost 2 bases, and 10 bases lay in between. The CDR3: CASSWSGNTDTQYF. The CDR3 DNA sequence: TGTGCCAGCAGTTGGAGCGGCAACACAGATACGCAGTATTTT.

The chain uses TRBV14 and TRBJ2-5; a weak D match, TRBD2 (6 bases). The ends were cut back, 3 bases at V and 7 bases at J, with 12 bases in the middle. CDR1 and CDR2 (germline): SGHDN, FVKESK. The CDR3 is 13 residues long. CDR3 sequence: CASSQAGAGTQYF. CDR3 DNA: TGTGCCAGCAGCCAGGCAGGAGCGGGGACCCAGTACTTC.